Listed below are T cell receptor beta chains from one sample, sequenced in a study of glioma-infiltrating T cells after dendritic cell vaccination. Profiling relied on immunoSEQ multiplex PCR, and the TCRdb table lists in-frame clones only, not all of them. The table records roughly 87,000 clones, roughly 87% of them present only once. The source was blood, collected after dendritic cell vaccination. These receptors were obtained from a human donor with glioblastoma. Both conserved end residues are part of each CDR3. D genes are given only for firm matches. Clone size is shown for a subset of rows, as once, few, many or a class of expanded clone.

. | TRBJ2-7 | TRBV14 | . | CASSQGGGLEQYF | TGTGCCAGCAGCCAAGGCGGGGGCCTCGAGCAGTACTTC
few | TRBJ2-5 | TRBV7-2 | TRBD2 | CASSPIPTSGQETQYF | TGTGCCAGCAGTCCAATACCGACTAGCGGACAAGAGACCCAGTACTTC
. | TRBJ1-2 | TRBV14 | . | CASSQLLTYGYTF | TGTGCCAGCAGCCAATTATTAACTTATGGCTACACCTTC
. | TRBJ2-3 | TRBV30 | TRBD1 | CAWSFWTGETDTQYF | TGTGCCTGGAGTTTCTGGACAGGGGAAACAGATACGCAGTATTTT
. | TRBJ1-6 | TRBV11-2 | . | CASSAQVNNSPLHF | TGTGCCAGCAGCGCACAGGTGAATAATTCACCCCTCCACTTT
once | TRBJ1-2 | TRBV5-4 | TRBD1 | CASSFPGTGGSNYGYTF | TGTGCCAGCAGCTTCCCTGGGACAGGGGGATCCAACTATGGCTACACCTTC
. | TRBJ1-3 | TRBV5-6 | . | CASSAAVGSDTIYF | TGTGCCAGCAGCGCGGCAGTCGGGTCAGACACCATATATTTT
. | TRBJ1-2 | TRBV5-6 | TRBD1 | CASSEDRGYGYTF | TGTGCCAGCAGCGAGGACAGGGGGTATGGCTACACCTTC
. | TRBJ1-5 | TRBV7-8 | . | CASSLRGGYYSNQPQHF | TGTGCCAGCAGCTTAAGGGGGGGGTACTATAGCAATCAGCCCCAGCATTTT
. | TRBJ1-6 | TRBV6-5 | TRBD1 | CASSKNRGHNSPLHF | TGTGCCAGCAGTAAGAACAGGGGGCATAATTCACCCCTCCACTTT
. | TRBJ1-6 | TRBV7-3 | TRBD1 | CASSLQGRGNSPLHF | TGTGCCAGCAGCCTCCAGGGCAGGGGGAATTCACCCCTCCACTTT
. | TRBJ2-2 | TRBV7-6 | TRBD1 | CASSPDRDTGELFF | TGTGCCAGCAGCCCGGACAGGGACACCGGGGAGCTGTTTTTT
few | TRBJ1-2 | TRBV7-2 | . | CASSFYYRGTDDYGYTF | TGTGCCAGCAGCTTTTATTATCGTGGGACTGACGACTATGGCTACACCTTC
. | TRBJ2-7 | TRBV19 | . | CASSIDTWAYEQYF | TGTGCCAGTAGTATTGACACCTGGGCGTACGAGCAGTACTTC
. | TRBJ2-3 | TRBV6-6 | . | CASSSLTPTAPDTQYF | TGTGCCAGCAGTTCCCTTACCCCCACAGCCCCAGATACGCAGTATTTT
. | TRBJ1-5 | TRBV5-1 | . | CASSLDSGNQPQHF | TGCGCCAGCAGCTTGGACAGCGGGAATCAGCCCCAGCATTTT
once | TRBJ1-2 | TRBV10-3 | . | CAISDDRTNYGYTF | TGTGCCATCAGTGACGACAGGACGAACTATGGCTACACCTTC
. | TRBJ1-1 | TRBV18 | . | CASSPGRNTEAFF | TGTGCCAGCTCACCTGGCAGGAACACTGAAGCTTTCTTT
. | TRBJ1-1 | TRBV25-1 | . | CASSGGANTEAFF | TGTGCCAGCAGTGGAGGTGCGAACACTGAAGCTTTCTTT
. | TRBJ1-5 | TRBV4-1 | TRBD1 | CASSQDPDRNQPQHF | TGCGCCAGCAGCCAAGATCCGGACAGGAATCAGCCCCAGCATTTT
. | TRBJ1-1 | TRBV7-9 | . | CASSPSGETTEAFF | TGTGCCAGCAGCCCGTCAGGGGAGACCACTGAAGCTTTCTTT
. | TRBJ2-7 | TRBV13 | . | CASSSQGSYEQYF | TGTGCCAGCAGCTCACAGGGTTCCTACGAGCAGTACTTC
once | TRBJ1-1 | TRBV19 | TRBD1 | CASSMGQLNTEAFF | TGTGCCAGTAGTATGGGACAGTTGAACACTGAAGCTTTCTTT